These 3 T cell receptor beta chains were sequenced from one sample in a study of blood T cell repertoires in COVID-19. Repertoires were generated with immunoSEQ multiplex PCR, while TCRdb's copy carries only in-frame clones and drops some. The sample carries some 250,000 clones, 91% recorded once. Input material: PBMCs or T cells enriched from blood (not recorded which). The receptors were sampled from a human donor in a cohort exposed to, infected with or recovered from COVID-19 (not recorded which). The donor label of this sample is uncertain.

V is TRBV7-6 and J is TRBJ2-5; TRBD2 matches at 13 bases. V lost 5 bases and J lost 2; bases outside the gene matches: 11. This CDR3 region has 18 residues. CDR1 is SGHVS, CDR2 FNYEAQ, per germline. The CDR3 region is CASSDWTSGGTDQETQYF. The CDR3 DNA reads TGTGCCAGCAGCGACTGGACTAGCGGGGGCACGGATCAAGAGACCCAGTACTTC. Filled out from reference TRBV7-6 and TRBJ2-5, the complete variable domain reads GAGVSQSPRYKVTKRGQDVALRCDPISGHVSLYWYRQALGQGPEFLTYFNYEAQQDKSGLPNDRFSAERPEGSISTLTIQRTEQRDSAMYRCASSDWTSGGTDQETQYFGPGTRLLVL.

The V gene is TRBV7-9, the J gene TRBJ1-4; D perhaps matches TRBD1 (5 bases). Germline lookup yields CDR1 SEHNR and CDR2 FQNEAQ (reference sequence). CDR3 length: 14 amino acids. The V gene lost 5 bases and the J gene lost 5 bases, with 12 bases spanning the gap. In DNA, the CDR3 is TGTGCCAGCAGCCGAGGGACTTTAAATGAAAAACTGTTTTTT. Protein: CASSRGTLNEKLFF.

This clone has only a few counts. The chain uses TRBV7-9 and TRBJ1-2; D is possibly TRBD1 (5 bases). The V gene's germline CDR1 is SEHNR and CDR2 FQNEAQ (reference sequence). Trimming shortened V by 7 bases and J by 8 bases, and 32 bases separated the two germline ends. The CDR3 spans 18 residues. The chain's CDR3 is CASTQIRDRATSPGGYTF. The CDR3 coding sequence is TGTGCCAGCACCCAGATTCGAGACAGAGCCACCTCACCTGGCGGCTACACCTTC.